The 30 T cell receptor beta chains given below trace back to one sample, sequenced in a study of metastatic and nonmetastatic thyroid tumors. Via MiXCR, TCRdb re-called the PCR reads. The sample consists of over 15,000 clones, approximately 30% of them appearing once. The entire patient cohort was treatment-naive prior to thyroid surgery. The sequenced sample consisted of blood. These receptors all come from a female donor with papillary thyroid cancer or a benign thyroid nodule (not recorded which). Some clones in this sample may be carry-over from other donors' samples.

This clone has more than one count but fewer than ten. The chain uses TRBV28 and TRBJ2-3; 9 bases match TRBD2. The CDR3 spans 16 residues. Germline V CDR1 and CDR2: MDHEN, SYDVKM. V lost 2 bases, J lost 5 bases, and 8 bases stayed unmatched. The CDR3 DNA sequence: TGTGCCAGCAGTTTAGTGTTTAGCGGGAGAGAAGATACGCAGTATTTT. This sequence encodes CASSLVFSGREDTQYF. Variable domain in full (rest from reference TRBV28 and TRBJ2-3): DVKVTQSSRYLVKRTGEKVFLECVQDMDHENMFWYRQDPGLGLRLIYFSYDVKMKEKGDIPEGYSVSREKKERFSLILESASTNQTSMYLCASSLVFSGREDTQYFGPGTRLTVL.

This clone is labeled as medium-sized (0.01 to 0.1%). This chain joins TRBV7-6 and TRBJ2-1; TRBD2 matches at 7 bases. The germline gives CDR1 SGHVS, CDR2 FNYEAQ. The length of the CDR3 is 14 residues. V dropped 7 bases and J dropped 9; count of bases not matched to a gene: 12. The CDR3 DNA reads TGTGCCAGCACTGCTGCGGAGGGAGGGGCTGAGCAGTTCTTC. Translating it yields CASTAAEGGAEQFF.

This clone is medium-sized (0.01 to 0.1%) by share. The chain uses TRBV6-1 and TRBJ1-1; D gene unclear. Germline CDR1 MNHNS, CDR2 SASEGT. The CDR3 is 18 amino acids. V lost 2 bases and J lost 0, with 19 bases in between. The CDR3 nucleotides are TGTGCCAGCAGTGAATATGAGGGCAGCGGGTCCATGAACACTGAAGCTTTCTTT. As protein: CASSEYEGSGSMNTEAFF.

This rearrangement joins TRBV4-1 to TRBJ1-5, with D possibly matching TRBD1 (5 bases). Per the germline V gene, CDR1 is MGHRA and CDR2 is YSYEKL. The CDR3 consists of 15 residues. V was trimmed by 0 bases and J by 3 bases, leaving 9 bases between them. The CDR3 sequence: CASSQDQGNNQPQHF. CDR3 coding DNA: TGCGCCAGCAGCCAAGATCAGGGTAACAATCAGCCCCAGCATTTT.

This clone was recorded many times. V and J are TRBV7-8 and TRBJ1-3; the match to TRBD1 covers 7 bases. Germline CDR1 and CDR2: SGHVS and FQNEAQ. The V gene end was trimmed by 5 bases and the J gene end by 13 bases; junction bases not matched to a gene: 8. The CDR3 is 12 residues long. Here the CDR3 DNA reads TGTGCCAGCAGCAGACAGGGTACATCAATATATTTT. Amino acids: CASSRQGTSIYF.

This clone was counted ten times or more. The rearrangement uses TRBV29-1 and TRBJ2-3; perhaps D is TRBD1 or TRBD2 (5 bases each). CDR1 is SQVTM and CDR2 is ANQGSEA in the germline V gene. This CDR3 is 13 amino acids long. Trimming removed 8 bases at V and 2 bases at J, with 14 bases between. CDR3 residues: CSSRSGLTDTQYF. CDR3 DNA sequence: TGCAGCTCCCGCTCGGGGCTCACAGATACGCAGTATTTT.

Sample share makes this clone medium-sized. The rearrangement uses TRBV5-1 and TRBJ1-2; D gene ambiguous. Looked up from germline, CDR1 is SGHRS and CDR2 is YFSETQ. The V end was cut by 1 base, the J end by 3 bases, with 10 bases between. This CDR3 has 14 residues. The CDR3: CASSLTNPDYGYTF. The CDR3 DNA follows: TGCGCCAGCAGCTTGACTAACCCTGACTATGGCTACACCTTC.

CDR3 nucleotide sequence: TGCAGTGGTTCGGGACAGGTTAGCACAGATACGCAGTATTTT. Amino acid sequence: CSGSGQVSTDTQYF. V is TRBV20-1 and J is TRBJ2-3; 8 nucleotides line up with TRBD1. The CDR3 has 14 residues. J gave up 0 bases and V 7 bases, and 6 bases lay outside the gene matches. CDR1 and CDR2 from the germline V gene are DFQATT and SNEGSKA (reference sequence).

This clone was observed a few times. The chain uses TRBV7-8 and TRBJ2-1; D call uncertain. CDR1 and CDR2 (germline): SGHVS, FQNEAQ. V dropped 2 bases and J dropped 9 bases, with 8 bases sitting between them. CDR3 length: 12 amino acids. CDR3 residues: CASSLRVSEQFF. The DNA for the CDR3 is TGTGCCAGCAGCTTAAGGGTCAGTGAGCAGTTCTTC.

Regarding this clone: The junction departs from germline at one end; a sequencing error may be responsible. The V call is TRBV20-1, the J call TRBJ2-1; 7 bases fit TRBD2. Germline V gives CDR1 DFQATT, CDR2 SNEGSKA (reference sequence). The length of the CDR3 is 13 residues. CDR3 sequence: CSLFLADLNDQFF. Written as DNA, the CDR3 is TGCAGTTTGTTCCTAGCGGACCTCAATGATCAGTTCTTC.

This clone rates as medium-sized. The rearrangement uses TRBV7-9 and TRBJ1-1, with TRBD1 identical over 9 bases. The germline gives CDR1 SEHNR, CDR2 FQNEAQ (reference sequence). V dropped 5 bases and J dropped 11; count of bases not matched to a gene: 6. This CDR3 has 12 residues. The CDR3 DNA follows: TGTGCCAGCAGCCTTACAGGGGGCGCGGCTTTCTTT. It translates to CASSLTGGAAFF.

This clone occurred many times. The rearrangement uses TRBV4-2 and TRBJ2-5; 11 nucleotides agree with TRBD2. Germline CDR1 LGHNA, CDR2 YNFKEQ. Germline trimming cut 3 bases from V and 3 bases from J; bases unmatched to any gene: 6. The CDR3 consists of 16 residues. The CDR3 region is CASSQNLAGGKETQYF. CDR3 bases: TGTGCCAGCAGCCAGAATCTAGCGGGGGGTAAAGAGACCCAGTACTTC.

The V and J genes are TRBV18 and TRBJ1-1; 7 nucleotides match TRBD1. The CDR3 is 13 amino acids. CDR1 is KGHSH and CDR2 is LQKENI in the germline V gene. The trim removed 8 bases at V and 7 bases at J, leaving 10 bases unmatched. The CDR3 region is CASVRQGGGEAFF. CDR3 sequence (DNA): TGTGCCAGCGTACGACAGGGTGGCGGTGAAGCTTTCTTT. Using reference TRBV18 and TRBJ1-1 for the parts outside the CDR3, the full variable domain is NAGVMQNPRHLVRRRGQEARLRCSPMKGHSHVYWYRQLPEEGLKFMVYLQKENIIDESGMPKERFSAEFPKEGPSILRIQQVVRGDSAAYFCASVRQGGGEAFFGQGTRLTVV.

This clone appeared a few times. The rearrangement joins TRBV18 to TRBJ2-1; TRBD2 matches at 8 bases. The length of the CDR3 is 14 residues. Germline loops: CDR1 KGHSH, CDR2 LQKENI. The junction had 6 bases not matched to a gene; V was cut back by 3 bases and J by 8 bases. CDR3 sequence: CASSPGTRNDEQFF. CDR3 sequence (DNA): TGTGCCAGCTCACCGGGGACTAGAAACGATGAGCAGTTCTTC.

This clone was observed many times. The chain links TRBV27 to TRBJ2-5; D possibly corresponds to TRBD2 (6 bases). V lost 5 bases and J 5 bases, leaving 18 bases between the germline ends. The CDR3 has 15 amino acids. Per the germline V gene, CDR1 is MNHEY and CDR2 is SMNVEV (reference sequence). In nucleotides, the CDR3 is TGTGCCAGCAGTCCAGGGTTTGTGGGGAGGGAGACCCAGTACTTC. Its translation: CASSPGFVGRETQYF.

This clone is labeled as medium-sized. This rearrangement joins TRBV19 to TRBJ1-5, with 7 bases lining up with TRBD1. Germline CDR1 and CDR2: LNHDA and SQIVND (reference sequence). V trimming: 5 bases; J trimming: 2 bases; junction bases outside the gene matches: 6. The CDR3 consists of 15 residues. The CDR3 spells CASSPAGQGNQPQHF. The CDR3 nucleotides are TGTGCCAGTAGTCCCGCCGGACAGGGCAATCAGCCCCAGCATTTT.

The J gene is TRBJ2-1, the V gene TRBV30; 9 bases map to TRBD1. The germline V gene encodes CDR1 GTSNPN and CDR2 SVGIG (reference sequence). V dropped 4 bases and J dropped 8; count of bases not matched to a gene: 9. This CDR3 is 14 amino acids long. The CDR3 coding sequence is TGTGCCTGGATGGGGGGACAGGGTGTCGATGAGCAGTTCTTC. Amino acid sequence: CAWMGGQGVDEQFF.

The J gene is TRBJ2-7, the V gene TRBV5-1; 8 positions agree with TRBD2. The CDR3 loop spans 15 amino acids. V was pared by 5 bases and J by 4 bases, with 11 bases of the junction left unmatched. CDR1 and CDR2 from the germline V gene are SGHRS and YFSETQ. The CDR3: CASRDERGRDYEQYF. In nucleotides, the CDR3 is TGCGCCAGCAGGGATGAGCGGGGGAGAGATTACGAGCAGTACTTC.

The rearrangement uses TRBV7-6 and TRBJ1-3; D unclear. Germline lookup yields CDR1 SGHVS and CDR2 FNYEAQ. This CDR3 contains 16 residues. Trimming removed 0 bases at V and 0 bases at J, with 9 bases between. The CDR3 DNA reads TGTGCCAGCAGCTTAGCCCCGGGCAACTCTGGAAACACCATATATTTT. Its protein product is CASSLAPGNSGNTIYF.

This clone was counted at least ten times. The chain carries TRBV24-1 and TRBJ2-2; 7 nucleotides match TRBD1. This CDR3 is 14 amino acids long. The junction had 3 bases not matched to a gene; V was cut back by 3 bases and J by 6 bases. The germline V gene has CDR1 KGHDR and CDR2 SFDVKD. The CDR3: CATSDPTGAGELFF. The CDR3 region has the DNA TGTGCCACCAGTGATCCTACAGGGGCCGGGGAGCTGTTTTTT.

V and J are TRBV7-2 and TRBJ2-1, with D possibly being TRBD1 (5 bases). The V end lost 0 bases, the J end lost 4 bases, and 10 bases lay between the germline ends. This CDR3 comprises 15 residues. CDR1 and CDR2 from the germline V gene are SGHTA and FQGNSA. The CDR3 sequence is CASSLAGQEYNEQFF. CDR3 DNA sequence: TGTGCCAGCAGCTTAGCCGGACAAGAGTACAATGAGCAGTTCTTC.

V and J are TRBV13 and TRBJ1-5; perhaps TRBD1 as D (6 bases). This CDR3 comprises 16 residues. Germline assignment: CDR1 PRHDT and CDR2 FYEKMQ (reference sequence). Between the trimmed V and J ends, which lost 5 bases and 0 bases, there was a span of 14 bases. The CDR3 DNA reads as TGTGCCAGCAGCCCTGGGGGGGGCTATAGCAATCAGCCCCAGCATTTT. It encodes CASSPGGGYSNQPQHF.

This clone was picked up a small number of times. A much larger clone differs by one base, so this may be a read error. The chain recombines TRBV5-1 with TRBJ2-3; TRBD1 might be the D (5 bases). The CDR3 has 15 residues. Germline V lookup: CDR1 SGHRS, CDR2 YFSETQ. In DNA, the CDR3 is TGCTCCAGCAGCAGGGAATTACCAAGCGCAGATACGCAGTATTTT. Residues: CSSSRELPSADTQYF.

This clone was seen at least ten times. The chain links TRBV4-2 to TRBJ2-1; 7 bases are a match to TRBD1. Trimming took 1 base from V and 7 from J; bases not matched to a gene: 7. Germline-derived CDR1 and CDR2 are LGHNA and YNFKEQ. CDR3 length: 15 amino acids. The CDR3 DNA reads as TGTGCCAGCAGCCAAGTCAAACAGGGGATAAATGAGCAGTTCTTC. As protein: CASSQVKQGINEQFF.

The genes are TRBV11-1 and TRBJ1-6, with a weak D call TRBD1 (5 bases). The CDR3 length is 16 residues. With 2 bases removed from V and 9 bases from J, the gap between germline ends came to 17 bases. Germline CDR1 SGHAT, CDR2 FQDESV (reference sequence). CDR3 protein: CASSLYPPQGISPLHF. CDR3 nucleotide sequence: TGTGCCAGCAGCTTATACCCCCCCCAGGGAATTTCACCCCTCCACTTT.

The gene calls are TRBV11-2 and TRBJ2-7; 11 nucleotides align to TRBD2. CDR1 and CDR2 (germline): SGHAT, FQNNGV. The CDR3 is 16 amino acids. V was pared by 5 bases and J by 1 base, with 7 bases of the junction left unmatched. The CDR3 here is CASSLYSGRVSYEQYF. CDR3 coding DNA: TGTGCCAGCAGCCTCTATAGCGGGAGGGTGTCCTACGAGCAGTACTTC.

CDR3 coding DNA: TGTGCCAGCTCACCGGGGGGAGATATGAACACTGAAGCTTTCTTT. This translates into CASSPGGDMNTEAFF. V is TRBV18 and J is TRBJ1-1; TRBD1 might be the D (5 bases). The CDR3 extends over 15 amino acids. Looked up from germline, CDR1 is KGHSH and CDR2 is LQKENI. The V gene lost 3 bases and the J gene lost 0 bases, with 11 bases spanning the gap.

This clone was recorded at least ten times. The chain recombines TRBV3-1 with TRBJ2-1; TRBD2 might be the D (6 bases). Trimming took 4 bases from V and 7 from J, leaving 17 bases between them. Looked up from germline, CDR1 is LGHDT and CDR2 is YNNKEL (reference sequence). This CDR3 has 15 residues. CDR3 loop: CASSLGRGWGNEQFF. The CDR3 DNA follows: TGTGCCAGCAGCCTTGGCCGGGGGTGGGGTAATGAGCAGTTCTTC.

This chain uses TRBV11-2 with TRBJ2-1; 11 bases fit TRBD1. The CDR3 length is 15 residues. CDR1 is SGHAT and CDR2 is FQNNGV in the germline V gene. With V trimmed by 3 bases and J by 4 bases, 2 bases remained unmatched. In DNA, the CDR3 is TGTGCCAGCAGCTTCGGGACAGGGGGTTACAATGAGCAGTTCTTC. It encodes CASSFGTGGYNEQFF.

This clone was counted ten times or more. The chain links TRBV10-3 to TRBJ1-5, with unresolved D. The CDR3 consists of 18 residues. V shed 2 bases and J shed 0 bases, with 17 bases lying between them. Germline V gene lookup returns CDR1 ENHRY and CDR2 SYGVKD. The CDR3 protein is CAISEGKGSIHSNQPQHF. DNA of the CDR3: TGTGCCATCAGTGAGGGGAAGGGAAGCATCCATAGCAATCAGCCCCAGCATTTT.